The clone carrying this T cell receptor beta chain was counted a single time. Antigen unknown. Sequencing was performed with immunoSEQ multiplex PCR; in TCRdb, only in-frame clones are kept and a portion is missing. There are about 150,000 clones in the sample; about 88% occur only once, and more than 6.5% lies in the top ten. The data were obtained in a study of T cell responses to AZD1222 COVID-19 vaccine. Overall study findings and caveats: The sample set comprised mostly white British donors with more females, and clonal diversity was possibly underestimated. Repertoire sampling occurred only after the peak T cell response. In the spike-specific TCR repertoire, nearly half reportedly target unmutated variant regions.

The CDR3 is made up of 16 amino acids. The germline CDR1 and CDR2 sequences are LNHDA and SQIVND (reference sequence). Trimming removed 5 bases from V and 3 bases from J, with 16 bases in between. This rearrangement joins TRBV19 to TRBJ2-2, with D tentatively TRBD2 (5 bases). The sequenced sample was peripheral blood, obtained after recovery from COVID-19. The TCR sequence derives from an adult who had recovered from COVID-19. The CDR3 DNA sequence: TGTGCCAGTAGTTGGAGTGGAGGTAGTGACACCGGGGAGCTGTTTTTT. Protein sequence: CASSWSGGSDTGELFF. Full variable domain (remainder filled in from reference TRBV19 and TRBJ2-2): DGGITQSPKYLFRKEGQNVTLSCEQNLNHDAMYWYRQDPGQGLRLIYYSQIVNDFQKGDIAEGYSVSREKKESFPLTVTSAQKNPTAFYLCASSWSGGSDTGELFFGEGSRLTVL.